The 27 T cell receptor beta chains given below trace back to one sample, sequenced in a study of T cells in Graves' hyperthyroidism and ophthalmopathy. Amplification of TCR beta CDR3 regions used RNA as the template. The HTBI primer set drove a first-round RT-PCR of the TCR CDR3. TCRdb re-called the multiplex PCR reads through MiXCR, storing one row per CDR3 protein. Of roughly 570,000 distinct CDR3 sequences listed, about half were seen once; the top ten hold 15% to 20%. Sequencing input: peripheral blood or thyroid tissue (not recorded which). Receptor source: an adult woman with Graves' disease, either hyperthyroidism or ophthalmopathy (not recorded which).

This clonotype has a count of ten or more. V gene TRBV12-3 or TRBV12-4 combines with J gene TRBJ2-5; D is possibly TRBD2 (6 bases). Trimming removed 6 bases at V and 0 bases at J, with 17 bases between. This CDR3 is 16 amino acids long. DNA for the CDR3: TGTGCCAGCAGCCCGCCCGAGCGGGCAAACCAAGAGACCCAGTACTTC. Its translation: CASSPPERANQETQYF.

CDR3 residues: CSAFPDGETQYF. CDR3 DNA sequence: TGCAGTGCTTTTCCGGATGGAGAGACCCAGTACTTC. The chain has TRBV20-1 and TRBJ2-5; D not resolved. Germline CDR1 is DFQATT and CDR2 is SNEGSKA (reference sequence). The CDR3 is 12 amino acids. V lost 5 bases and J lost 4, with 11 bases in between.

The chain recombines TRBV28 with TRBJ1-1, with a weak D call TRBD1 (5 bases). From germline, CDR1 is MDHEN and CDR2 SYDVKM. The germline V and J ends were trimmed by 4 bases and 7 bases, with 10 bases remaining between them. This CDR3 is built from 12 residues. CDR3 in amino acids: CASSSTVDEAFF. CDR3 coding DNA: TGTGCCAGCAGTTCGACAGTGGATGAAGCTTTCTTT.

This clonotype was observed many times. The V gene is TRBV7-2, the J gene TRBJ2-5; D call uncertain. CDR3 length equals 11 residues. V lost 6 bases and J lost 7, with 9 bases in between. Germline CDR1 and CDR2: SGHTA and FQGNSA. In nucleotides, the CDR3 is TGTGCCAGCAGGACGGTAGCGACCCAGTACTTC. Translating gives CASRTVATQYF.

In regard to this clonotype: This may arise from a read error, as a much more abundant clone is one base away. CDR3 in amino acids: CASSSTGTTLRKQYF. CDR3 DNA: TGTGCCAGCAGCTCAACCGGGACAACCTTGCGGAAGCAGTACTTC. The rearrangement uses TRBV5-5 and TRBJ2-7; D might be TRBD1 (6 bases). The germline gives CDR1 SGHKS, CDR2 YYEKEE (reference sequence). Trimming removed 3 bases at V and 8 bases at J, with 21 bases between. The CDR3 is made up of 15 amino acids.

The V and J genes are TRBV20-1 and TRBJ1-2; D gene ambiguous. Trimming stripped 0 bases from V and 2 bases from J, with 10 bases between. There are 14 residues in the CDR3. Germline V gene data show CDR1 as DFQATT and CDR2 as SNEGSKA (reference sequence). CDR3 nucleotide sequence: TGCAGTGCTAGAGATCGTCACGGAAACTATGGCTACACCTTC. It codes for CSARDRHGNYGYTF.

This clonotype was counted ten times or more. The gene calls are TRBV7-3 and TRBJ2-7; no firm D call. Per germline, CDR1 SGHTA and CDR2 FQGTGA. This CDR3 is 13 amino acids long. Trimming removed 5 bases from V and 3 bases from J, with 11 bases in between. The CDR3 DNA sequence: TGTGCCAGCAGCCGCGATTACGGCTACGAGCAGTACTTC. This translates into CASSRDYGYEQYF.

The count of this clonotype is one. V gene TRBV5-1 combines with J gene TRBJ2-5; D remains unclear. Deletions cut 5 bases from V and 5 bases from J, with 13 bases between. Germline lookup yields CDR1 SGHRS and CDR2 YFSETQ. The CDR3 totals 13 residues. CDR3: CASSAVEMETQYF. The CDR3 DNA sequence: TGCGCCAGCAGTGCGGTGGAGATGGAGACCCAGTACTTC.

This clonotype was found a few times. The CDR3 DNA reads as TGCAGTGCTGCAGACACAGAGGTTCCTAACCAGCCCCAGTACTTC. Its translation is CSAADTEVPNQPQYF. The chain combines TRBV20-1 with TRBJ2-5; D not resolved. This CDR3 is built from 15 residues. V was pared by 5 bases and J by 9 bases, with 25 bases between. The germline CDR1 and CDR2 sequences are DFQATT and SNEGSKA (reference sequence).

Concerning this clonotype: A much more abundant neighbour one base away suggests this may be a read error. The chain recombines TRBV28 with TRBJ2-5, with D unresolved. Trimming cost V 8 bases and J 4 bases, with 11 bases left between them. The CDR3 consists of 12 residues. CDR1 is MDHEN and CDR2 is SYDVKM in the germline V gene. As DNA, the CDR3 is TGTGCCAGCCTGGGGTACCGAGAGACCCAGTACTTC. Its translation: CASLGYRETQYF.

This rearrangement joins TRBV9 to TRBJ1-6; a possible D gene is TRBD1 (6 bases). This CDR3 contains 14 residues. Trimming removed 3 bases from V and 7 bases from J, with 11 bases in between. Germline CDR1 and CDR2: SGDLS and YYNGEE. CDR3 bases: TGTGCCAGCAGCGACCCCCAGGGGAATTCACCCCTCCACTTT. Translating gives CASSDPQGNSPLHF.

The chain employs TRBV28 and TRBJ2-7, with D possibly matching TRBD1 (6 bases). This CDR3 has 15 amino acids. Germline assignment: CDR1 MDHEN and CDR2 SYDVKM. Trimming left V 4 bases short and J 1 base short, with 14 bases between. The CDR3 nucleotides read TGTGCCAGCAGTTATGGGGGCTACCCGTCCTACGAGCAGTACTTC. Translation: CASSYGGYPSYEQYF.

This chain connects TRBV2 to TRBJ1-5; unclear D gene. The germline gives CDR1 SNHLY, CDR2 FYNNEI. This CDR3 comprises 11 residues. The V and J ends lost 8 bases and 11 bases respectively, with 13 bases between them. The CDR3 protein is CASVGGSSQHF. The DNA of the CDR3 is TGTGCCAGCGTGGGCGGGAGCTCCCAGCATTTT.

This clonotype was counted many times. This chain joins TRBV7-8 and TRBJ1-1, with a tentative D call TRBD1 (6 bases). Deletions cut 1 base from V and 1 base from J, with 16 bases between. The CDR3 is 17 residues long. Germline CDR1 is SGHVS and CDR2 is FQNEAQ. For the CDR3, the DNA is TGTGCCAGCAGCTTAGTTACAGCGACAGGTGCGAACACTGAAGCTTTCTTT. Its protein is CASSLVTATGANTEAFF.

The chain has TRBV10-3 and TRBJ1-6, with D tentatively TRBD1 (5 bases). The V end lost 5 bases, the J end lost 8 bases, and 7 bases lay between the germline ends. The CDR3 runs 12 residues. Germline CDR1 reads ENHRY; CDR2 reads SYGVKD. The CDR3 spells CAISLGDSPLHF. In DNA, the CDR3 is TGTGCCATCAGTCTAGGGGATTCACCCCTCCACTTT.

This clonotype was observed at least ten times. The chain uses TRBV20-1 and TRBJ2-5; D is possibly TRBD2 (5 bases). The length of the CDR3 is 11 residues. Germline-derived CDR1 and CDR2 are DFQATT and SNEGSKA (reference sequence). V dropped 3 bases and J dropped 4 bases, with 6 bases sitting between them. The CDR3: CSASSAETQYF. CDR3 DNA sequence: TGCAGTGCTAGTAGCGCAGAGACCCAGTACTTC.

This clonotype was seen many times. The chain recombines TRBV6-1 with TRBJ2-6; 9 nucleotides line up with TRBD1. V lost 4 bases to trimming and J lost 2 bases; unmatched junction nucleotides: 3. CDR1 is MNHNS and CDR2 is SASEGT in the germline V gene. The CDR3 totals 16 residues. The CDR3 spells CASSVGTGTGANVLTF. For the CDR3, the DNA is TGTGCCAGCAGTGTGGGGACAGGGACTGGGGCCAACGTCCTGACTTTC.

The chain is built from TRBV20-1 and TRBJ1-5; unclear D gene. V was trimmed by 3 bases and J by 3 bases, leaving 21 bases between them. The CDR3 runs 17 residues. Germline lookup yields CDR1 DFQATT and CDR2 SNEGSKA (reference sequence). This CDR3 is CSASLASGPKNNQPQHF. DNA of the CDR3: TGCAGTGCTAGTCTGGCTAGCGGGCCCAAAAACAATCAGCCCCAGCATTTT.

This rearrangement joins TRBV11-2 to TRBJ2-5, with D perhaps matching TRBD1 or TRBD2 (5 bases each). The CDR3 totals 15 residues. V was shortened by 1 base and J by 5 bases, with 14 bases between the two germline ends. Germline CDR1 reads SGHAT; CDR2 reads FQNNGV. The DNA of the CDR3 is TGTGCCAGCAGCTTAGGGTTACGGGACGCTGAGACCCAGTACTTC. Protein sequence: CASSLGLRDAETQYF.

This clonotype has ten or more counts. V is TRBV20-1 and J is TRBJ1-5; TRBD1 might be the D (6 bases). CDR3 length: 17 residues. The germline V and J ends were trimmed by 5 bases and 0 bases, with 20 bases remaining between them. Germline V lookup: CDR1 DFQATT, CDR2 SNEGSKA (reference sequence). CDR3 sequence: CSASRIQDRNSNQPQHF. The CDR3 region has the DNA TGCAGTGCTTCTCGGATACAGGACAGAAATAGCAATCAGCCCCAGCATTTT.

This clonotype was found many times. The chain carries TRBV6-5 and TRBJ2-7; 7 nucleotides agree with TRBD1. Germline CDR1 reads MNHEY; CDR2 reads SVGAGI. This CDR3 is 15 amino acids long. Losses at the gene ends were 6 bases for V and 3 bases for J; bases not matched to a gene: 11. The CDR3 loop reads CASSGRDSMYYEQYF. CDR3 nucleotide sequence: TGTGCCAGCAGCGGTAGGGACAGCATGTACTACGAGCAGTACTTC.

The table lists this clonotype with many counts. The chain combines TRBV6-1 with TRBJ1-5; D remains unclear. CDR1 MNHNS and CDR2 SASEGT come from the germline V gene. This CDR3 spans 13 amino acids. V dropped 7 bases and J dropped 2 bases, with 9 bases sitting between them. The CDR3 protein is CASTGLGNQPQHF. The CDR3 DNA is TGTGCCAGCACTGGATTGGGCAATCAGCCCCAGCATTTT.

This sequence joins TRBV7-9 and TRBJ1-3; D gene uncertain. There are 15 residues in the CDR3. From germline, CDR1 is SEHNR and CDR2 FQNEAQ (reference sequence). With 6 bases removed from V and 3 bases from J, the gap between germline ends came to 15 bases. The CDR3 sequence is CASSGTGIVGNTIYF. The CDR3 DNA is TGTGCCAGCAGTGGTACCGGGATCGTTGGAAACACCATATATTTT.

In its sample, this clonotype was seen many times. The genes are TRBV4-1 and TRBJ1-5; D is unclear. The CDR3 is 16 residues long. The germline CDR1 and CDR2 sequences are MGHRA and YSYEKL. Trimming took off 0 bases at V and 1 base at J, with 10 bases between the two ends. This chain's CDR3 is CASSQDGRGSNQPQHF. In nucleotides, the CDR3 is TGCGCCAGCAGCCAAGATGGTCGGGGAAGCAATCAGCCCCAGCATTTT.

Worth noting for this clonotype: One end of the junction fails to match germline, which may point to a read error. The chain recombines TRBV7-9 with TRBJ2-7, with a possible D match to TRBD2 (5 bases). Germline CDR1 reads SEHNR; CDR2 reads FQNEAQ (reference sequence). The CDR3 covers 15 residues. The CDR3 loop is CASSLVPSGAYERYF. The DNA for the CDR3 is TGTGCCAGCAGCTTGGTACCCAGCGGAGCCTACGAGCGGTACTTC.

V is TRBV7-9 and J is TRBJ1-4; D remains unclear. Trimming stripped 6 bases from V and 0 bases from J, with 14 bases between. The CDR3 consists of 16 residues. Germline V CDR1 and CDR2: SEHNR, FQNEAQ (reference sequence). DNA of the CDR3: TGTGCCAGCAGTTCTATGGGCCTTACAACTAATGAAAAACTGTTTTTT. Translation: CASSSMGLTTNEKLFF. Full variable domain (rest looked up from reference TRBV7-9 and TRBJ1-4): DTGVSQNPRHKITKRGQNVTFRCDPISEHNRLYWYRQTLGQGPEFLTYFQNEAQLEKSRLLSDRFSAERPKGSFSTLEIQRTEQGDSAMYLCASSSMGLTTNEKLFFGSGTQLSVL.

The chain joins TRBV10-3 to TRBJ2-1, with D possibly matching TRBD1 (5 bases). With 10 bases removed from V and 7 bases from J, the gap between germline ends came to 14 bases. The germline CDR1 and CDR2 sequences are ENHRY and SYGVKD. The CDR3 sequence is 12 residues long. The CDR3 region is CATTKSGNEQFF. In DNA form, the CDR3 reads TGTGCCACCACCAAATCAGGGAATGAGCAGTTCTTC.